Included here is one TCR beta chain sequence, with context. The data derive from a study of blood T cell repertoires in COVID-19. Study information: The United States, Italy and Spain provided the acute and convalescent COVID-19 samples. T cells, B-cell-depleted T cells, or PBMCs provided the cDNA or gDNA that served as material.

As processed by the authors: It was from reference gene primer amplification that nucleated cell counts were estimated. Profiling relied on immunoSEQ multiplex PCR, and the TCRdb table lists in-frame clones only, not all of them. V and J calls and clone size are as listed in that table; D and trimming were resolved from the DNA. The data hold some 150,000 clones, with roughly 89% observed a single time. The V gene lost 3 bases and the J gene lost 6 bases, with 12 bases spanning the gap. Germline CDR1 is MGHRA and CDR2 is YSYEKL. CDR3 size: 14 residues. Sequencing input: peripheral blood. The TCR originated in a woman aged 40 to 50 with acute or convalescent COVID-19. V gene TRBV4-1 combines with J gene TRBJ2-1, with D perhaps TRBD2 (5 bases). The CDR3 reads CASSHSEEGNEQFF. CDR3 in DNA: TGCGCCAGCAGCCACTCAGAAGAGGGCAATGAGCAGTTCTTC.